The clone carrying this TCR beta chain occurred a few times. These data are taken from a study of early T cells in non-severe SARS-CoV-2 infection. TCRdb independently ran MiXCR on the 5' RACE reads; one entry per CDR3 protein. The sample carries some 100,000 distinct CDR3 sequences, over 12% recorded once. This CDR3 has 20 residues. Unmatched junction bases numbered 16, after V lost 1 base and J lost 1 base. Germline CDR1 is SGHDT and CDR2 is YYEEEE. V usage is TRBV5-6 and J usage is TRBJ1-5; TRBD1 matches at 8 bases. The sample taken for sequencing was whole blood. The TCR comes from an adult who was a healthcare worker with PCR-confirmed SARS-CoV-2 infection or an uninfected control (not recorded which). CDR3 nucleotide sequence: TGTGCCAGCAGCTTGTCCGGCTTATTGACAGGGGAGGGAAGCAATCAGCCCCAGCATTTT. The encoded protein is CASSLSGLLTGEGSNQPQHF. Looking up the rest from reference TRBV5-6 and TRBJ1-5 gives the full variable domain: DAGVTQSPTHLIKTRGQQVTLRCSPKSGHDTVSWYQQALGQGPQFIFQYYEEEERQRGNFPDRFSGHQFPNYSSELNVNALLLGDSALYLCASSLSGLLTGEGSNQPQHFGDGTRLSIL.